The 9 T cell receptor beta chains in this list originate from one sample, sequenced in a study of cytomegalovirus exposure and HLA in healthy donors. Primers included in the PCR were 60 Vbeta and 13 Jbeta primers. TCRdb's copy holds only in-frame clones and misses some; the assay was immunoSEQ multiplex PCR. The profile covers around 250,000 clones, with 75% to 85% appearing a single time and around 8.3% taken by the ten largest. The sample comprised PBMCs. These receptors were obtained from a woman in her fifties or sixties in good health and CMV-seropositive.

The chain is built from TRBV6-5 and TRBJ1-2, with 8 bases aligning to TRBD1. Losses at the gene ends were 2 bases for V and 3 bases for J; bases not matched to a gene: 5. Looked up from germline, CDR1 is MNHEY and CDR2 is SVGAGI. This CDR3 region has 15 residues. The CDR3 DNA follows: TGTGCCAGCAGTTACCGAGGACAGGGATACTATGGCTACACCTTC. As protein: CASSYRGQGYYGYTF.

The chain is built from TRBV5-6 and TRBJ2-5, with 7 bases lining up with TRBD2. Germline CDR1 is SGHDT and CDR2 is YYEEEE. Trimming cost V 4 bases and J 1 base; bases outside gene matches: 10. The CDR3 covers 16 residues. The CDR3 coding sequence is TGTGCCAGCAGCCGAACATCTAGCGGACGCCAAGAGACCCAGTACTTC. This gives the protein CASSRTSSGRQETQYF.

The chain combines TRBV5-1 with TRBJ2-3; 9 bases are a match to TRBD2. J gave up 6 bases and V 3 bases, and 11 bases lay outside the gene matches. Germline V CDR1 and CDR2: SGHRS, YFSETQ. The CDR3 loop spans 16 amino acids. DNA of the CDR3: TGCGCCAGCAGCTCCGTAGCGGGAGCCTCGTTGGATACGCAGTATTTT. Translation gives CASSSVAGASLDTQYF.

This rearrangement joins TRBV5-8 to TRBJ2-5, with a possible D match to TRBD2 (6 bases). Germline V gene data show CDR1 as SGHTS and CDR2 as YDEGEE. The CDR3 runs to 14 residues. Trimming pared 10 bases from V and 10 bases from J, leaving 26 bases between. As DNA, the CDR3 is TGTGCCCCCGTAACACCGCCGCTAGCGATTGACCAGTACTTC. Encoded protein: CAPVTPPLAIDQYF.

J is TRBJ1-1 and V is TRBV27; a weak D match, TRBD1 (5 bases). CDR1 MNHEY and CDR2 SMNVEV come from the germline V gene (reference sequence). V was trimmed by 2 bases and J by 1 base, leaving 8 bases between them. CDR3 length: 14 residues. In nucleotides, the CDR3 is TGTGCCAGCAGTTTAAACAGGAAGAACACTGAAGCTTTCTTT. Translating it yields CASSLNRKNTEAFF.

CDR3 sequence: CASSPTGFTGMSMNTEAFF. DNA of the CDR3: TGTGCCAGCTCACCAACGGGTTTCACAGGGATGAGCATGAACACTGAAGCTTTCTTT. The V gene is TRBV18, the J gene TRBJ1-1, with D maybe TRBD1 (6 bases). V lost 2 bases to trimming and J lost 0 bases, with 22 bases between them. Germline values: CDR1 KGHSH, CDR2 LQKENI. The length of the CDR3 is 19 residues.

The V gene is TRBV10-2, the J gene TRBJ1-2, with unresolved D. Deletions cut 5 bases from V and 6 bases from J, with 16 bases between. The germline V gene has CDR1 WSHSY and CDR2 SAAADI. The CDR3 sequence is 14 residues long. CDR3 amino acids: CASSRAGREDGYTF. As DNA, the CDR3 is TGCGCCAGCAGTCGGGCAGGACGGGAGGATGGCTACACCTTC.

The chain uses TRBV7-2 and TRBJ2-7, with 9 bases lining up with TRBD2. Germline CDR1 is SGHTA and CDR2 is FQGNSA. This CDR3 spans 16 amino acids. Trimming removed 8 bases from V and 1 base from J; junction bases left unmatched: 12. CDR3 loop: CASRDQSSGMSYEQYF. For the CDR3, the DNA is TGTGCCAGCCGCGACCAATCTAGCGGGATGTCCTACGAGCAGTACTTC.

The chain carries TRBV7-3 and TRBJ1-5; 9 nucleotides line up with TRBD1. The CDR3 has 19 amino acids. J was trimmed by 5 bases and V by 5 bases; bases with no gene match: 19. Germline CDR1 is SGHTA and CDR2 is FQGTGA. Here the CDR3 reads CASSLQRGTGMIAHQPQHF. In DNA form, the CDR3 reads TGTGCCAGCAGCCTACAACGGGGGACAGGGATGATTGCGCATCAGCCCCAGCATTTT.